This T cell receptor beta chain was identified in a study of T cell repertoires in cytomegalovirus infection. Germline V gives CDR1 MGHRA, CDR2 YSYEKL. Losses at the gene ends were 1 base for V and 7 bases for J; bases not matched to a gene: 12. The CDR3 runs 16 residues. TCRdb re-called the reads with MiXCR, one entry per CDR3 protein. This sample has nearly 550,000 distinct CDR3 sequences, with 15% to 20% found just once. This clonotype was obtained from a human donor in good health (CMV status not recorded). Some clones in this sample may be carry-over from other donors' samples. This rearrangement joins TRBV4-1 to TRBJ1-1; 7 bases match TRBD1. The specimen was CD8+ T cells from PBMCs. The CDR3 DNA is TGCGCCAGCAGCCAAGCCCCGACAGGGTCAAGGAGTGAAGCTTTCTTT. Its translation: CASSQAPTGSRSEAFF.